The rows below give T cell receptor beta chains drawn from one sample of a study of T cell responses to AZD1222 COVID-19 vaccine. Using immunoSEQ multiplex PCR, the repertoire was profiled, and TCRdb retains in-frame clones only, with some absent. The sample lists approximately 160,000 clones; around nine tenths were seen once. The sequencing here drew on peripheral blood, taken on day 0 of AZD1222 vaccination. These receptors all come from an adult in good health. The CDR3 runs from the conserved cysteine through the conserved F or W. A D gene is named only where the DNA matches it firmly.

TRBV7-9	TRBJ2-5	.	CASSLWTQGEETQYF	TGTGCCAGCAGCTTATGGACACAAGGGGAAGAGACCCAGTACTTC
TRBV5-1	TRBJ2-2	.	CASSPRGVESGELFF	TGCGCCAGCAGCCCAAGGGGGGTAGAGAGCGGGGAGCTGTTTTTT
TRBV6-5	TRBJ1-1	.	CASSLGGGTEAFF	TGTGCCAGCAGCCTGGGCGGTGGCACTGAAGCTTTCTTT
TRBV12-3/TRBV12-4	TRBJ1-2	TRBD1	CASSQGGYGYTF	TGTGCCAGCAGTCAGGGGGGATATGGCTACACCTTC
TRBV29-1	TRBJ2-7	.	CSVREFPGEQYF	TGCAGCGTCCGGGAGTTTCCTGGGGAGCAGTACTTC
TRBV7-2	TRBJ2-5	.	CASSLAGGGETQYF	TGTGCCAGCAGCTTAGCGGGCGGCGGAGAGACCCAGTACTTC
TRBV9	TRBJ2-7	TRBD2	CASSAPGLAYEQYF	TGTGCCAGCAGCGCGCCGGGACTAGCCTACGAGCAGTACTTC
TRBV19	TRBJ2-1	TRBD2	CASRETRGVAGPMDEQFF	TGTGCCAGTCGCGAGACCCGAGGCGTAGCGGGACCGATGGATGAGCAGTTCTTC
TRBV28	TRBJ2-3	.	CASRTIMGGKGADTQYF	TGTGCCAGCAGAACGATCATGGGCGGAAAGGGGGCAGATACGCAGTATTTT
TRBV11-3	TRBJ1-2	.	CASSLARTYGYTF	TGTGCCAGCAGCTTAGCGCGCACCTATGGCTACACCTTC
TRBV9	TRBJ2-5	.	CASSVEGARGETQYF	TGTGCCAGCAGCGTAGAGGGCGCCCGCGGTGAGACCCAGTACTTC